The clone carrying this T cell receptor beta chain appeared once. Its antigen is not known. Cultured CD4+ T cell DNA underwent sequencing with the Oncomine TCR Beta short-read assay. TCRdb recomputed calls from the PCR reads with MiXCR, one row per CDR3 protein. Of about 11,000 distinct CDR3 sequences listed, about 75% are singletons. This specimen comes from a study of vaccination and CD4 T cells after COVID-19. Study-level background: The convalescents were made up of six males and four females, two of whom were Hispanic. Overlapping spike pools from SARS-CoV-2 and HCoV-NL63, HCoV-OC43 and HCoV-229E served as culture stimuli.

The treatment here: approximately 9-day PBMC culture with coronavirus spike peptide pools or control peptides (ViraFEST assay). CDR1 is DFQATT, CDR2 SNEGSKA, per germline (reference sequence). After removal of 7 bases from V and 2 bases from J, the junction contained 6 bases not matched to a gene. The CDR3 is 13 amino acids. The rearrangement joins TRBV20-1 to TRBJ2-3, with TRBD2 matching over 7 bases. This TCR derives from a human donor who had recovered from COVID-19. Material for sequencing was CD4+ T cells from blood, cultured in vitro. CDR3 residues: CSGVAGHTDTQYF. DNA for the CDR3: TGCAGTGGAGTAGCGGGCCACACAGATACGCAGTATTTT.